This note documents a single T cell receptor beta chain sequence. Antigen: not known. Different DNA sequences within this sample yield the same CDR3. Method: immunoSEQ multiplex PCR; TCRdb's copy keeps in-frame clones and lacks some. Among about 1 million clones, roughly 80% were seen once, and the ten largest hold about 1.5%. The sample belongs to a study of shared clonotypes between healthy human individuals. Across the study: The cohort had two women and a few men, ages 18 to 49.

The CDR3 is 12 amino acids. Trimming removed 5 bases from V and 2 bases from J, with 5 bases in between. CDR1 and CDR2 from the germline V gene are SGHTA and FQGNSA. Study outcomes and limitations: As a rule, naive subsets had a larger estimated richness than memory subsets.

J is TRBJ2-3 and V is TRBV7-2; D is unclear. The receptor was derived from a man aged 18 to 35 in good health. The material sequenced was memory CD4+ T cells sorted from blood. Described subset: CD45RA-negative fraction. The CDR3 sequence is CASSQTTDTQYF. The CDR3 region has the DNA TGTGCCAGCAGCCAGACCACAGATACGCAGTATTTT.